Listed here are 8 T cell receptor beta chains from one sample, sequenced in a study of T cells in tuberculosis. Only in-frame clones appear in the TCRdb table, and some are missing; sequencing was by immunoSEQ multiplex PCR. The data show tens of thousands of clones, 90% to 95% seen once. Specimen: PBMCs. All receptors derive from a donor aged 10-29 years with latent tuberculosis or without tuberculosis infection.

This chain links TRBV5-1 with TRBJ2-2; TRBD1 matches at 8 bases. This CDR3 has 15 residues. Germline CDR1 and CDR2: SGHRS and YFSETQ. After removal of 1 base from V and 5 bases from J, the junction contained 4 bases not matched to a gene. As DNA, the CDR3 is TGCGCCAGCAGCTTGAACAGGGGGTGGACCGGGGAGCTGTTTTTT. This translates into CASSLNRGWTGELFF.

This clone turned up a few times. The chain couples TRBV7-6 to TRBJ1-5; a possible D gene is TRBD1 (5 bases). Germline V lookup: CDR1 SGHVS, CDR2 FNYEAQ. V dropped 4 bases and J dropped 3 bases, with 10 bases sitting between them. This CDR3 contains 14 residues. This CDR3 is CASSSGIFNQPQHF. CDR3 nucleotides: TGTGCCAGCAGCTCAGGGATATTCAATCAGCCCCAGCATTTT.

The genes are TRBV5-6 and TRBJ1-1; D might be TRBD1 (6 bases). Germline CDR1 reads SGHDT; CDR2 reads YYEEEE. V was shortened by 3 bases and J by 3 bases, with 9 bases between the two germline ends. This CDR3 contains 13 residues. In DNA form, the CDR3 reads TGTGCCAGCAGCTGGACAGCTTACACTGAAGCTTTCTTT. Translating gives CASSWTAYTEAFF.

The chain recombines TRBV6-1 with TRBJ2-6; D perhaps matches TRBD1 (6 bases). Between the trimmed V and J ends, which lost 4 bases and 0 bases, there was a span of 22 bases. The CDR3 contains 20 residues. Germline V gene data show CDR1 as MNHNS and CDR2 as SASEGT. CDR3 sequence reads: CASSAPRTGTRNSGANVLTF. CDR3 DNA sequence: TGTGCCAGCAGTGCACCTAGAACAGGGACCCGCAACTCTGGGGCCAACGTCCTGACTTTC.

The rearrangement uses TRBV6-1 and TRBJ1-5; D is possibly TRBD1 (5 bases). Germline lookup yields CDR1 MNHNS and CDR2 SASEGT. The CDR3 spans 14 residues. V dropped 1 base and J dropped 9 bases, with 13 bases sitting between them. CDR3 region: CASSEGSGVMPQHF. Here the CDR3 DNA reads TGTGCCAGCAGTGAAGGGTCGGGGGTGATGCCCCAGCATTTT.

The gene calls are TRBV7-9 and TRBJ2-3; 9 bases are a match to TRBD1. This CDR3 comprises 19 residues. V trimming: 3 bases; J trimming: 4 bases; junction bases outside the gene matches: 17. CDR1 is SEHNR, CDR2 FQNEAQ, per germline (reference sequence). Written as DNA, the CDR3 is TGTGCCAGCAGCTTTGGTGTGGTGGTAGGGACAGGGTCCGCAGATACGCAGTATTTT. Its protein product is CASSFGVVVGTGSADTQYF.

This chain joins TRBV5-1 and TRBJ1-4, with 8 bases matching TRBD1. The germline V gene encodes CDR1 SGHRS and CDR2 YFSETQ. This CDR3 contains 14 residues. V was pared by 8 bases and J by 4 bases, with 7 bases of the junction left unmatched. CDR3 coding DNA: TGCGCCAGTTCGCAGGGGGCCGGTAATGAAAAACTGTTTTTT. Protein sequence: CASSQGAGNEKLFF. Combining the CDR3 with reference TRBV5-1 and TRBJ1-4 gives the whole variable domain KAGVTQTPRYLIKTRGQQVTLSCSPISGHRSVSWYQQTPGQGLQFLFEYFSETQRNKGNFPGRFSGRQFSNSRSEMNVSTLELGDSALYLCASSQGAGNEKLFFGSGTQLSVL.

This rearrangement joins TRBV27 to TRBJ1-1, with 7 bases lining up with TRBD1. The CDR3 consists of 14 residues. The germline V gene has CDR1 MNHEY and CDR2 SMNVEV (reference sequence). After removal of 7 bases from V and 4 bases from J, the junction contained 9 bases not matched to a gene. CDR3 nucleotide sequence: TGTGCCAGCACCCCGGGAGGGGGCGTCACTGAAGCTTTCTTT. Residues: CASTPGGGVTEAFF.